The rows below give T cell receptor beta chains drawn from one sample of a study of CXCR3-negative and CXCR3-positive naive CD8 T cells. With the 5' RACE reads reprocessed, TCRdb shows one record per CDR3 protein and no DNA. This sample's table reports 50,000 to 65,000 distinct CDR3 sequences. The source material was naive CXCR3+ CD8+ T cells from blood. The receptors were sampled from a human donor in good health. Some clones in this sample may be carry-over from other donors' samples. The CDR3 runs from the conserved cysteine through the conserved F or W. Each record gives: CDR3 protein, J gene, V gene.

CDR3aa: CASSTSDSSGNTIYF
j_gene: TRBJ1-3
v_gene: TRBV13

CDR3aa: CATSRTSGPRVDEQFF
j_gene: TRBJ2-1
v_gene: TRBV15

CDR3aa: CASSSGGGNQPQHF
j_gene: TRBJ1-5
v_gene: TRBV12-3/TRBV12-4

CDR3aa: CASLGLAGVNTGELFF
j_gene: TRBJ2-2
v_gene: TRBV2

CDR3aa: CASSLGNPASSGNTIYF
j_gene: TRBJ1-3
v_gene: TRBV6-5

CDR3aa: CSADDFRDREFYEQYF
j_gene: TRBJ2-7
v_gene: TRBV20-1

CDR3aa: CASSLWGQNSGNTIYF
j_gene: TRBJ1-3
v_gene: TRBV18

CDR3aa: CASSLGSEDSPLHF
j_gene: TRBJ1-6
v_gene: TRBV7-2

CDR3aa: CATSRDGSNQPQHF
j_gene: TRBJ1-5
v_gene: TRBV15

CDR3aa: CASSSPERAGGSGANVLTF
j_gene: TRBJ2-6
v_gene: TRBV12-3/TRBV12-4

CDR3aa: CATSRDPPPGSGVYNEQFF
j_gene: TRBJ2-1
v_gene: TRBV15

CDR3aa: CASSQDFLAGYNEQFF
j_gene: TRBJ2-1
v_gene: TRBV4-1

CDR3aa: CASRSELAGFSYEQYF
j_gene: TRBJ2-7
v_gene: TRBV28

CDR3aa: CASRLTGGELFF
j_gene: TRBJ2-2
v_gene: TRBV5-4